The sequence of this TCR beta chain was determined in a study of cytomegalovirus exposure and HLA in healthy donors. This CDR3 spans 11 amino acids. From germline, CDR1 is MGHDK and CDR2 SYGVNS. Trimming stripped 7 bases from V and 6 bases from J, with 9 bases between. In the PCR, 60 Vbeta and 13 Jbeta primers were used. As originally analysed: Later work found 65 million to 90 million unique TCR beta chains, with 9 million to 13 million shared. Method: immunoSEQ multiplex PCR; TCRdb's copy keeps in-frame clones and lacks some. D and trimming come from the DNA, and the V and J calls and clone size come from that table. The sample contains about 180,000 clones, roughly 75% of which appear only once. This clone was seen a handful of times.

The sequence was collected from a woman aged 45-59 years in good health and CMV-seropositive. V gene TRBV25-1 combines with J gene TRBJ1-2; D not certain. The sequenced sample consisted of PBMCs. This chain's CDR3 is CASTPGDGYTF. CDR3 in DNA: TGTGCCAGCACCCCCGGGGATGGCTACACCTTC.